This entry concerns a single T cell receptor (beta chain). Its specificity is unknown. Some clones are missing from TCRdb's copy, which holds only in-frame ones; the method was immunoSEQ multiplex PCR. This table has around 66,000 clones, 85% appearing once. Trimming left V 0 bases short and J 8 bases short, with 11 bases between. CDR3 length: 14 amino acids. Germline CDR1 GTSNPN, CDR2 SVGIG (reference sequence). This record comes from a study of OX40 agonist ivuxolimab in advanced cancers. Study-level findings and limits: Averaging showed that CD8+ T cells had more expanded clones than CD4+ did.

The clonotype originates from an adult with an advanced solid tumor such as melanoma, head and neck, liver or kidney cancer. The rearrangement links TRBV30 to TRBJ1-6, with D possibly matching TRBD1 (5 bases). Sequencing was performed on CD4+ or CD8+ T cells sorted from blood, taken in a trial of the OX40 agonist ivuxolimab. CDR3: CAWSVRGLYSPLHF. Written as DNA, the CDR3 is TGTGCCTGGAGTGTGAGGGGTTTGTATTCACCCCTCCACTTT.